This record looks at one T cell receptor beta chain sequence and its context. As yet, its antigen is unknown. This entry comes from a study of CXCR3-negative and CXCR3-positive naive CD8 T cells. Whole-study results and caveats: Naive subsets expressed similar surface CD5; TRB CDR3 features served to infer TCR strength. A higher hydrophobicity marked the TRB CDR3s of CXCR3-positive naive cells versus CXCR3-negative naive cells. Naive CXCR3-negative and CXCR3-positive cells had similar TRBV-TRBJ usage; memory differed.

CDR3 size: 17 residues. Per germline, CDR1 DFQATT and CDR2 SNEGSKA (reference sequence). Libraries of TRB cDNA were made by 5' RACE and carried UMIs. One entry per CDR3 protein, without DNA, is what TCRdb gives after re-calling the 5' RACE reads. The sample table sets out approximately 5,000 distinct CDR3 sequences. Sequenced material: naive CXCR3- CD8+ T cells from blood. Subset of the sample: CD45RO-CCR7+CD27+CD95- naive CD8+ T cells lacking CXCR3 (TNR3-). This TCR came from a human donor in good health. Some clones in this sample may be carry-over from other donors' samples. V is TRBV20-1 and J is TRBJ1-5; the D call of TRBD1 rests on TCRdb alone, since no DNA is present to check it. The CDR3 is CSARASEDRVFPQPQHF.